Described below is a single T cell receptor beta chain sequence and its context. The sample holds one count of this clone. There is no known antigen for this receptor. Qualities for individual bases were not recorded, and no much larger clone is one base off. Donors formed part of the validation cohort, which comprised 120 subjects and was distinct from the first cohort of fewer than 750 subjects. To prepare the library, the immunoSEQ multiplex PCR assay was applied. From the authors' description of their analysis: A statistical classification framework was developed to diagnose cytomegalovirus status using the catalog of TCR beta chain sequences. Drawn from immuneACCESS, this table holds only the in-frame rearrangements with V and J called that TCRdb kept. Clones are partly lost; checked studies trace under half to an unresolved V gene and leave the rest unexplained. Clone size and the V and J calls come from that table; the DNA yielded D and trimming. This sample holds 250,000 to 400,000 clones; 70% to 90% were observed only once. The ten largest clones capture about 0.96% of the sample.

The CDR3, cysteine through phenylalanine, is 13 amino acids long. CDR3 DNA is the only sequence kept; it has 39 bases, read in frame from the first base. CDR1 and CDR2 are read off the germline V gene as SGHTA and FQGNSA. V is trimmed back by 5 bases and J by 14 bases, and the junction contains 9 bases that no gene match accounts for. The sample belongs to a study of cytomegalovirus exposure and HLA in healthy donors (TCRdb year 2017). Context from the whole study: A later analysis indicated that the 90 to 150 validation repertoires were generated on the platform also employed for the roughly 720 repertoires of the first cohort. Along with the roughly 670-subject first cohort, a separate validation cohort of around 110 different subjects was used. To predict cytomegalovirus infection status, the study brought together high-throughput TCR immunosequencing, statistical association of individual TCRs with disease status, and machine learning. The study aimed to test whether cataloging public T cell receptors could reveal signatures of past pathogen exposure.

Paper-wide results and their limitations: In vitro tests confirmed that a few of the cytomegalovirus-associated TCR beta chains recognize cytomegalovirus antigens. All 120 or so repertoires were used to score co-occurrence in the validation cohort in a later analysis, because that analysis had no HLA typing for the cohort. Subsequent analysis determined that TCRs grouped into clusters in the first cohort also showed a tendency toward co-occurrence across the roughly 120 validation repertoires, and 94% of cluster scores exceeded 0. The authors suggested that the approach could potentially be generalized to other disease states and immunological phenotypes. In the study, around 150 TCR beta chains were listed as associated with cytomegalovirus. The classifier was reported to diagnose cytomegalovirus status with high specificity and sensitivity in both the original and validation cohorts. Across donors, most TCR sequences were observed very rarely, whereas some public TCRs were present in many individuals.

The TCR was taken from a man aged 25 to 40 in good health and CMV-seronegative. Sequencing was done on a sample of PBMCs. The V and J segments used are TRBV7-2 and TRBJ2-3, and 11 junctional nucleotides match TRBD1. This receptor carries the CDR3 CASSPAGQGASYF. The DNA reads as follows: TGTGCCAGCAGCCCCGCCGGACAGGGGGCGTCGTATTTT. Outside the CDR3, residues come from the reference TRBV7-2 and TRBJ2-3 proteins, so the full variable domain is: GAGVSQSPSNKVTEKGKDVELRCDPISGHTALYWYRQSLGQGLEFLIYFQGNSAPDKSGLPSDRFSAERTGGSVSTLTIQRTQQEDSAVYLCASSPAGQGASYFGPGTRLTVL.